The present TCR beta chain was sequenced within a study of early T cells in non-severe SARS-CoV-2 infection. TCRdb called the 5' RACE reads again in MiXCR, with one record for every CDR3 protein. This sample has about 83,000 distinct CDR3 sequences, with roughly 13% found just once. In its sample, this clonotype was seen many times. The CDR3 is 14 residues long. Deletions cut 0 bases from V and 4 bases from J, with 7 bases between. The germline CDR1 and CDR2 sequences are WNHNN and SYGVQD (reference sequence). The chain uses TRBV10-1 and TRBJ2-1; D ambiguous. The specimen was whole blood. This clonotype originated in an adult who was a healthcare worker with PCR-confirmed SARS-CoV-2 infection or an uninfected control (not recorded which). CDR3 DNA: TGCGCCAGCAGTGAGTCGAACGAATACAATGAGCAGTTCTTC. This gives the protein CASSESNEYNEQFF.